This T cell receptor beta chain was sequenced during a study of identical twins. Comments on this clonotype: Its antigen is not known.

TCRdb redid the calling of the 5' RACE reads with MiXCR, one entry per CDR3 protein. Here the sample spans fewer than 650,000 distinct CDR3 sequences, about 7.1% being singletons. Notes on the study in general: Twin pairs' shared out-of-frame alpha sequences were enriched in low generation probability.

The germline gives CDR1 MGHRA, CDR2 YSYEKL. The CDR3 is 16 amino acids. Trimming removed 5 bases from V and 0 bases from J; junction bases left unmatched: 7. A further study also used this sample, focusing on yellow fever vaccine responses in identical twins.

Source material: PBMCs. The chain recombines TRBV4-1 with TRBJ1-5; TRBD1 agrees at 7 bases. This sequence originates from a woman between 18 and 29 years old in good health. In DNA, the CDR3 is TGCGCCAGCAGCGATCGGACAGGAAATAGCAATCAGCCCCAGCATTTT. It specifies CASSDRTGNSNQPQHF.